Listed below are T cell receptor beta chains from one sample, sequenced in a study of blood T cell repertoires in COVID-19. Using immunoSEQ multiplex PCR, the repertoire was profiled, and TCRdb retains in-frame clones only, with some absent. Among some 390,000 clones listed, nearly 90% were seen once. The specimen sequenced was PBMCs or T cells enriched from blood (not recorded which). The origin of the receptors is a woman in her twenties or thirties who had recovered from COVID-19. The CDR3 runs from the conserved cysteine through the conserved F or W. Each record gives: V gene, J gene, D gene, clone size, CDR3 protein, CDR3 DNA. D genes are given only for firm matches. Expanded clones are given a class, and other clones once, few, many or no size at all.

TRBV5-6	TRBJ2-7	.	.	CASSLMRGEQYF	TGTGCCAGCAGCTTGATGAGGGGGGAGCAGTACTTC
TRBV11-2	TRBJ2-1	.	.	CASSPAGHEQFF	TGTGCCAGCAGCCCGGCGGGGCATGAGCAGTTCTTC
TRBV5-1	TRBJ1-3	.	.	CASLRAVYGTIYF	TGCGCCAGCCTCAGGGCCGTCTATGGCACCATATATTTT
TRBV20-1	TRBJ2-1	.	once	CSASDGSAAYNEQFF	TGCAGTGCTAGTGATGGCAGTGCGGCCTACAATGAGCAGTTCTTC
TRBV13	TRBJ1-6	TRBD1	.	CASSETGEYNSPLHF	TGTGCCAGCAGCGAGACAGGGGAGTACAATTCACCCCTCCACTTT
TRBV7-2	TRBJ1-3	.	.	CASSLGPGTGNTIYF	TGTGCCAGCAGCTTAGGTCCCGGGACTGGAAACACCATATATTTT
TRBV7-2	TRBJ2-7	TRBD1	.	CASSSQPGQPFYEQYF	TGTGCCAGCAGCTCTCAACCGGGACAGCCTTTCTACGAGCAGTACTTC
TRBV11-1	TRBJ2-7	TRBD2	.	CASSTSGETYEQYF	TGTGCCAGCTCCACTAGCGGGGAGACCTACGAGCAGTACTTC
TRBV28	TRBJ2-2	.	once	CASSPTVNTGELFF	TGTGCCAGCAGCCCGACAGTGAACACCGGGGAGCTGTTTTTT
TRBV28	TRBJ1-6	.	.	CASSFGRENSPLHF	TGTGCCAGCAGTTTTGGACGGGAAAATTCACCCCTCCACTTT
TRBV4-1	TRBJ1-2	.	once	CASSPKGQGEPNYGYTF	TGCGCCAGCAGCCCTAAGGGCCAGGGCGAACCCAACTATGGCTACACCTTC
TRBV18	TRBJ2-2	TRBD1	.	CASSPDRGFAGELFF	TGTGCCAGCTCACCGGACAGGGGGTTCGCCGGGGAGCTGTTTTTT
TRBV27	TRBJ1-6	.	.	CASRQGTANSPLHF	TGTGCCAGCAGACAGGGCACGGCGAATTCACCCCTCCACTTT
TRBV30	TRBJ1-1	.	.	CAWSYYLGQMNTEAFF	TGTGCCTGGAGTTATTATCTAGGACAGATGAACACTGAAGCTTTCTTT
TRBV4-1	TRBJ2-6	TRBD2	once	CASNAVWGGGRVTGANVLTF	TGCGCCAGTAACGCCGTATGGGGCGGAGGGAGGGTGACGGGGGCCAACGTCCTGACTTTC
TRBV3-1/TRBV3-2	TRBJ2-5	.	.	CASRAPGVGISQYF	TGTGCCAGCAGGGCACCGGGGGTCGGAATTTCCCAGTACTTC
TRBV25-1	TRBJ2-5	.	.	CASSELKLLQETQYF	TGTGCCAGCAGTGAATTAAAGCTCCTACAAGAGACCCAGTACTTC